This T cell receptor (beta chain) appears in the sequencing data of a study of T cell clonality in common variable immunodeficiency. Points from the study as a whole: TCRbeta clonality was increased in CVID versus healthy controls. Reportedly, TCR beta sequences from common variable immunodeficiency showed fewer deletions and N-nucleotide insertions. Compared with controls, CVID subjects had fewer shared TCRbeta clones.

Germline loops: CDR1 SNHLY, CDR2 FYNNEI. The CDR3 loop spans 17 amino acids. Regarding this clone: Its antigen is not known. The CDR3 goes on 3 residues after the read ends, and that part is filled in from the germline J gene.

CVID and control samples used equivalent genomic DNA input. Using immunoSEQ multiplex PCR, the repertoire was profiled, and TCRdb retains in-frame clones only, with some absent. The sample includes approximately 51,000 clones, none of them occurring once. The chain is built from TRBV2 and TRBJ1-4; D perhaps matches TRBD1 (5 bases). The TCR comes from a person aged 18 to 70 in good health. The sample comprised peripheral blood mononuclear cells. The CDR3 loop is CASSFQPGGSGANVLFF. CDR3 DNA (partial): TGTGCCAGCAGTTTTCAACCGGGCGGCTCTGGGGCCAACGTA. The full variable domain, completed using reference TRBV2 and TRBJ1-4, is EPEVTQTPSHQVTQMGQEVILRCVPISNHLYFYWYRQILGQKVEFLVSFYNNEISEKSEIFDDQFSVERPDGSNFTLKIRSTKLEDSAMYFCASSFQPGGSGANVLFFGSGTQLSVL.